Sequencing of this T cell receptor (beta chain) was carried out in a study of CD4+ T cells in melanoma. Study results and caveats: CD8+ T cell, macrophage and B cell function reportedly correlated with neoantigen-specific CD4+ T cells.

The germline gives CDR1 SGHKS, CDR2 YYEKEE (reference sequence). The V end lost 0 bases, the J end lost 7 bases, and 13 bases lay between the germline ends. CDR3 size: 15 residues. Only in-frame clones appear in the TCRdb table, and some are missing; sequencing was by immunoSEQ multiplex PCR. The repertoire holds 90,000 to 130,000 clones, approximately 92% seen once, with about 3.5% in the top ten. As to this clone: Its antigen is still unknown.

The TCR comes from a human donor with melanoma. The chain joins TRBV5-5 to TRBJ1-4; a possible D gene is TRBD1 (5 bases). The sample consisted of peripheral blood. DNA for the CDR3: TGTGCCAGCAGCTTGGAATTGGGGGAGGGTGAAAAACTGTTTTTT. Translated, it gives CASSLELGEGEKLFF.